This TCR beta chain came from a study of metastatic and nonmetastatic thyroid tumors. Study context: Repertoires of blood and of tissue (tumor or nodule) from malignant and benign thyroid patients were compared.

No treatment of any kind had been given to any patient before thyroid surgery. The CDR3 is 15 residues long. V was pared by 1 base and J by 8 bases, with 9 bases of the junction left unmatched. Germline lookup yields CDR1 MNHEY and CDR2 SMNVEV (reference sequence). Broader study findings: Reportedly, malignant thyroid tumors had significantly higher TCR beta diversity than benign nodules, in blood and tumor.

In the authors' methods: Using the CDR3 differences seen across clinicopathological groups, the authors built a distant-metastasis classifier for papillary thyroid cancer, which was meant to discriminate distant-metastatic patients. With MiXCR, TCRdb called clones anew from the PCR reads. The V and J calls come from TCRdb's annotation, not from the publication. The sample includes about 34,000 clones, approximately 40% seen only once; the top ten take over 20%. Only a few counts were recorded for this clone. The antigen remains undetermined. V gene TRBV27 combines with J gene TRBJ1-2; TRBD1 matches 8 bases. Sequenced sample: tumor tissue. This receptor was identified in a female donor with papillary thyroid cancer or a benign thyroid nodule (not recorded which). Some clones in this sample may be carry-over from other donors' samples. CDR3 bases: TGTGCCAGCAGTTTATACGGTGGACAGGGTAGGGGCTACACCTTC. Amino acids: CASSLYGGQGRGYTF.